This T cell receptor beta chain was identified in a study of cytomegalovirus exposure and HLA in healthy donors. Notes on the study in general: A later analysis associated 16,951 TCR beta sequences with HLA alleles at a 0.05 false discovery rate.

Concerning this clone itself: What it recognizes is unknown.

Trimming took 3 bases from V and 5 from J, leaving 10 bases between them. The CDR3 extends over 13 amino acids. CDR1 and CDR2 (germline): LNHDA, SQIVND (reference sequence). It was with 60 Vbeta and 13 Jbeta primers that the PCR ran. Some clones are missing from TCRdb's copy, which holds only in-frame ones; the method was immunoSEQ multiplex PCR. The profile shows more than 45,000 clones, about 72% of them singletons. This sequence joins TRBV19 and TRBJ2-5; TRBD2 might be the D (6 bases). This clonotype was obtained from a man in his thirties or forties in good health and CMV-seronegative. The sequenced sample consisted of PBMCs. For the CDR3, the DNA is TGTGCCAGTAGTATGACTAGGGCGGAGACCCAGTACTTC. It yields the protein CASSMTRAETQYF. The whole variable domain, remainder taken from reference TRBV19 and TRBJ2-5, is DGGITQSPKYLFRKEGQNVTLSCEQNLNHDAMYWYRQDPGQGLRLIYYSQIVNDFQKGDIAEGYSVSREKKESFPLTVTSAQKNPTAFYLCASSMTRAETQYFGPGTRLLVL.